This TCR beta chain was captured in a study of early T cells in non-severe SARS-CoV-2 infection. The wider study: Alpha and beta chains were unpaired, from unsorted whole-blood bulk RNA. Study-wide findings and caveats: Matching results from VDJdb favored anti-spike CD8 responses, leaving private and CD4 specificities undetected.

This clonotype occurred many times. Its matching antigen is unknown. CDR1 is MNHEY and CDR2 is SVGEGT in the germline V gene. V dropped 8 bases and J dropped 2 bases, with 19 bases sitting between them. The CDR3 length is 16 residues. Each cDNA molecule carried a unique molecular identifier. In TCRdb, the 5' RACE reads were re-called with MiXCR into one record per CDR3 protein. The data contain 55,000 to 65,000 distinct CDR3 sequences, roughly a tenth of them singletons. Sequenced input: whole blood. The TCR was taken from an adult who was a healthcare worker with PCR-confirmed SARS-CoV-2 infection or an uninfected control (not recorded which). This chain connects TRBV6-2 or TRBV6-3 to TRBJ1-5; D gene unclear. Here the CDR3 DNA reads TGTGCCAGCGGTCCTACGTTGGCGGATGGCAATCAGCCCCAGCATTTT. Protein sequence: CASGPTLADGNQPQHF.